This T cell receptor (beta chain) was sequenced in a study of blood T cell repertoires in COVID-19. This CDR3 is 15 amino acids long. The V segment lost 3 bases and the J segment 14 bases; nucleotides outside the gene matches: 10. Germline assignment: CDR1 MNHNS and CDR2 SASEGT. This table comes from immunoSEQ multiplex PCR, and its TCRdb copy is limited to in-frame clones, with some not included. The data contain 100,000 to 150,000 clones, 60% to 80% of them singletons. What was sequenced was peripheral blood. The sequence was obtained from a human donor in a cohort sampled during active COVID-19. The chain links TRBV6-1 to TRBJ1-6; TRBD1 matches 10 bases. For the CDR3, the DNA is TGTGCCAGCAGTGATCCAGACAGGGGGCTAGCTGCCCTCCACTTT. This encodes CASSDPDRGLAALHF.